This is a list of T cell receptor beta chains from one sample in a study of blood T cells in healthy people across ages. TCRdb re-derived calls from the 5' RACE reads in MiXCR, one entry per CDR3 protein. The sample has 550,000 to 750,000 distinct CDR3 sequences, 21% seen once; the top ten hold 3.6%. The sequenced material came from blood. The origin of the receptors is a man in his sixties or seventies in good health. CDR3s include the opening cysteine and the closing phenylalanine or tryptophan. The D gene is left open where the match is weak. Size is stated for part of the rows, as once, few or many counts, or as a class when the clone is expanded.

TRBJ1-1 | TRBV18 | few | - | CASSPLEGGTEAFF | TGTGCCAGCTCACCACTCGAGGGTGGGACTGAAGCTTTCTTT
TRBJ2-2 | TRBV12-3/TRBV12-4 | - | TRBD2 | CASSRSGRGSGELFF | TGTGCCAGCAGCCGTAGCGGGAGAGGTTCCGGGGAGCTGTTTTTT
TRBJ1-5 | TRBV9 | few | TRBD1 | CASSAGTASNQPQHF | TGTGCCAGCAGCGCCGGGACAGCAAGCAATCAGCCCCAGCATTTT
TRBJ2-3 | TRBV9 | - | TRBD2 | CASSELGLAGPDTQYF | TGTGCCAGCAGCGAACTGGGACTAGCGGGGCCGGATACGCAGTATTTT
TRBJ2-3 | TRBV7-2 | few | - | CASSLPGPRTQYF | TGTGCCAGCAGCCTCCCCGGCCCAAGGACGCAGTATTTT
TRBJ2-5 | TRBV4-3 | - | - | CASSQDLRLQGTQYF | TGCGCCAGCAGCCAAGATCTTCGGCTGCAAGGGACCCAGTACTTC
TRBJ1-4 | TRBV29-1 | - | TRBD1 | CSVGAGGKEKLFF | TGCAGCGTTGGGGCAGGGGGCAAGGAAAAACTGTTTTTT
TRBJ1-2 | TRBV6-2/TRBV6-3 | - | - | CASSYMRAQNYAYTF | TGTGCCAGCAGTTACATGAGGGCTCAAAACTATGCCTACACCTTC
TRBJ1-2 | TRBV6-2/TRBV6-3 | few | - | CASGQNYGYTF | TGTGCCAGCGGACAGAACTATGGCTACACCTTC
TRBJ2-5 | TRBV5-1 | few | - | CASSLVPSQETQYF | TGCGCCAGCAGCTTGGTCCCCTCACAAGAGACCCAGTACTTC
TRBJ2-3 | TRBV7-2 | - | - | CASSPGAVTDTQYF | TGTGCCAGCAGCCCGGGAGCGGTCACAGATACGCAGTATTTT
TRBJ1-5 | TRBV4-3 | few | - | CASSQDFGGNQPQHF | TGCGCCAGCAGCCAAGATTTCGGGGGAAATCAGCCCCAGCATTTT
TRBJ1-2 | TRBV7-8 | - | TRBD1 | CASSSPGTVLGYGYTF | TGTGCCAGCAGCTCACCCGGGACAGTGCTCGGATATGGCTACACCTTC
TRBJ2-1 | TRBV11-2 | few | - | CASSLDRLWDYQNEQFF | TGTGCCAGCAGCCTCGACAGGTTATGGGACTACCAGAATGAGCAGTTCTTC
TRBJ2-7 | TRBV10-3 | - | - | CATSTGGVDEQYF | TGTGCCACCTCCACGGGCGGGGTTGACGAGCAGTACTTC
TRBJ2-3 | TRBV20-1 | few | TRBD2 | CSATGLAGGSSTDTQYF | TGCAGTGCTACCGGACTAGCGGGAGGGTCTAGCACAGATACGCAGTATTTT
TRBJ2-5 | TRBV9 | few | - | CASSESQGETQYF | TGTGCCAGCAGCGAATCGCAGGGAGAGACCCAGTACTTC